This T cell receptor beta chain was sequenced for a study of T cells in Graves' hyperthyroidism and ophthalmopathy. The cohort's ophthalmopathy patients, a group with duration under 3 months, had a Clinical Activity Score of at least 3 and a NOSPECS grade of at least 4. Each diagnosis was grounded in clinical symptoms, serum thyroxine and TRAb, thyroid ultrasound, and orbital computed tomography. The authors took PBMCs from 10 ml fresh peripheral blood. Researchers amplified the TCR beta CDR3 regions from RNA transcripts. First-round RT-PCR of the TCR CDR3 relied on the HTBI primer set. TCRdb used MiXCR to reprocess the multiplex PCR reads, holding one entry per CDR3 protein. The sample lists approximately 620,000 distinct CDR3 sequences, roughly 16% occurring once. The germline V gene has CDR1 SGHTA and CDR2 FQGNSA. This CDR3 has 16 residues. V was shortened by 5 bases and J by 0 bases, with 11 bases between the two germline ends.

There are many counts of this clonotype. The antigen remains unidentified. Whole-study results and caveats: Ophthalmopathy onset followed model prediction by a median about six months.

The TCR comes from a woman in her thirties or forties with Graves' ophthalmopathy. Input material: blood. The chain has TRBV7-2 and TRBJ1-6; D is possibly TRBD1 (6 bases). DNA of the CDR3: TGTGCCAGCAGCCCGAGGACAGTCTCCTATAATTCACCCCTCCACTTT. This gives the protein CASSPRTVSYNSPLHF.